This T cell receptor beta chain was captured in a study of beta chain features in type 1 diabetes (dated by TCRdb to the late 2010s). At the level of the whole study: Mean age, gender distribution, total cell number and subset yield were not different between patients and healthy donors. A total of approximately 100,000,000 sorted cells were examined across all samples, and the number of cells per subset was strongly correlated with RNA yield. The study compared TCRB repertoires of sorted circulating CD4+ T cell subsets between recently diagnosed type 1 diabetes patients and matched healthy donors. Regulatory and stem cell-like memory subsets were obtained from only 8 patients and roughly eight healthy donors, while naive and central memory subsets were obtained from all 30 or so donors. What the study reported, not specific to this receptor: At VDJ recombination sites, type 1 diabetes patients had fewer insertions and more deleted nucleotides, which implies abnormalities in thymic rearrangement. HLA sub-analyses involved small numbers of individuals, so any influence of HLA type on TCRB rearrangement remained unresolved. Naive, central memory and regulatory TCRB repertoires appeared to be more similar among patients than among healthy donors. PCR may preferentially amplify shorter templates, but because patient and control samples were amplified and corrected together, any resulting skew would affect both groups equally. A moderate but significant shortening of TCRB CDR3 length was observed in type 1 diabetes patients in all four CD4+ subsets. Because cDNA was sequenced instead of genomic DNA, activated cells with high expression could be over-represented, although the groups did not differ in activation or CD3 levels.

From each donor, a single peripheral blood sample of around 120 mL on average was drawn into heparinised tubes. A BD FACSAria II was used to sort naive, central memory, regulatory and stem cell-like memory CD4+ T cells with a panel that included CD45RO, CCR7, CD25, CD127, CD95 and CD27. All sorted populations exceeded 95% purity. PBMCs were separated immediately by Lymphoprep density gradient centrifugation and were stained directly, without being cultured. To minimize batch effects, samples were stained and sorted in pairs, one healthy donor with one patient per experiment. This clone was counted only a few times. Its recognized antigen is unknown. No qualities accompany the bases; no much larger clone lies one base away. Relative to germline, V is missing 5 bases and J is missing 9 bases, with 10 bases of the junction outside any gene match. CDR1 and CDR2, per the germline V gene, are MNHEY and SVGAGI. From the cysteine through the phenylalanine, the CDR3 covers 14 amino acids. CDR3 DNA is the only sequence kept; it has 42 bases, read in frame from the first base.

The entire amount of isolated RNA was reverse transcribed using the High Capacity cDNA Reverse Transcription Kit, so the sequenced TCRB transcripts were expressed ones. Naive, central memory and regulatory T cell samples underwent deep immunoSEQ sequencing, averaging around 4 million total reads per sample. Sorted cells were lysed in RLT buffer and RNA was extracted with DNase-treated RNeasy Micro or Mini kits, depending on cell number. Each cell subset was processed on its own to prevent cross-contamination, while patient and healthy donor samples were processed together. Using the immunoSEQ multiplex PCR, TCRB sequences were amplified from cDNA into 87-bp fragments spanning the CDR3 region. Sequencing of the amplicons was done on the Illumina HiSeq platform. The authors' analysis ran thus. PCR bias was corrected computationally using synthetic template baselines, and reads within Hamming distance 2 were collapsed, with unmergeable singletons discarded. Reads were aligned against IMGT to assign V, D and J genes, CDR3 length and insertions or deletions at six rearrangement sites. Within each subset, clonotype counts were normalized to sorted cell number, after which true diversity and Gini coefficients were computed with the tcR R package. Repertoire sharing was quantified using the overlap coefficient calculated on TCRB nucleotide sequences. Out-of-frame TCRB sequences from naive cells were analyzed to stand in for the pre-selection repertoire. In its TCRdb copy, this immuneACCESS table keeps in-frame sequences only and misses some clones. Where compared with another copy, unresolved V genes explain less than half of these, and the others have no known cause. D and trimming come from the DNA, and the V and J calls and clone size come from that table. For this sample there are approximately 600,000 clones; roughly 12% appear just once. The ten largest make up around 0.12% of the sample.

This receptor chain uses TRBV6-5 and TRBJ2-1, with TRBD1 identical over 7 junction bases. The TCR comes from a man between 25 and 39 years old with type 1 diabetes. Material for sequencing was naive CD4+ T cells from blood. What the cell subset or site label conveys for this sample: true naive CD4+ T cells. Read as DNA, the sequence is TGTGCCAGCAGTACACCGGGACAGCCTATTGAGCAGTTCTTC. Its protein is CASSTPGQPIEQFF.